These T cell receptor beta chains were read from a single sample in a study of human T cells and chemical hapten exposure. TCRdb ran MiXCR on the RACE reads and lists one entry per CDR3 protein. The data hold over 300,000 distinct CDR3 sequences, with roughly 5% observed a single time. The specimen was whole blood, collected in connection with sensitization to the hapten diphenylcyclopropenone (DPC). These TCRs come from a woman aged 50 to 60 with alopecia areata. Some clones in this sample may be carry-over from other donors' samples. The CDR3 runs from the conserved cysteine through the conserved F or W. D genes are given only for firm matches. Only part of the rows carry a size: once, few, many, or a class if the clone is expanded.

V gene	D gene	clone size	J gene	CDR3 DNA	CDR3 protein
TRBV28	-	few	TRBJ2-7	TGTGCCAGCTACCCGGGACTGGGGATGTACGAGCAGTACTTC	CASYPGLGMYEQYF
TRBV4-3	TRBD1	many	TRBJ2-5	TGCGCCAGCAGCCAGTACTTACAGGGGCAAGAGACCCAGTACTTC	CASSQYLQGQETQYF
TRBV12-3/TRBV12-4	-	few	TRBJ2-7	TGTGCCAGCAGTTTAGGGACCCCCCGGGAGCAGTACTTC	CASSLGTPREQYF
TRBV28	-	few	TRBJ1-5	TGTGCCAGCAGTTGGGGACAAGGCGGGCAGCCCCAGCATTTT	CASSWGQGGQPQHF
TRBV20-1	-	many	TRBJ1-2	TGCAGTGCTAGTTTGGGGGCTGGTGGCTACACCTTC	CSASLGAGGYTF
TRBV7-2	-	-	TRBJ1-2	TGTGCCAGCAGCTTAACTGTTACGGGTTTCTATGGCTACACCTTC	CASSLTVTGFYGYTF
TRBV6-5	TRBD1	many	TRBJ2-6	TGTGCCAGCAGTACAGGGGTAGGGGCCAACGTCCTGACTTTC	CASSTGVGANVLTF
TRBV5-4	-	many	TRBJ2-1	TGTGCCAGCAGCTTGTACGGCGGGGTGTACAATGAGCAGTTCTTC	CASSLYGGVYNEQFF
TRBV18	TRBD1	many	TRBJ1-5	TGTGCCAGCTCACTTAAGCCAGGGGGCAAGGGTCAGCCCCAGCATTTT	CASSLKPGGKGQPQHF
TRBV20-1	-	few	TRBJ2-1	TGCAGTGCTCTGGGCTACAGCTCCTACAATGAGCAGTTCTTC	CSALGYSSYNEQFF
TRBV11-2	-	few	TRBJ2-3	TGTGCCAGCACCGGTAGGAGTGGCCCAGATACGCAGTATTTT	CASTGRSGPDTQYF
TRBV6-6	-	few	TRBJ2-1	TGTGCCAGCAGTTACGCCACCTCCTACAATGAGCAGTTCTTC	CASSYATSYNEQFF
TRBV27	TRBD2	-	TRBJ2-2	TGTGCCAGCAGTTTATCGATGAGCGGGGGCGGGGAGCTGTTTTTT	CASSLSMSGGGELFF
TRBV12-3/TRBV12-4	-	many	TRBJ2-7	TGTGCCAGCAGTTTTTCGAGGACCAGAACCGACGAGCAGTACTTC	CASSFSRTRTDEQYF
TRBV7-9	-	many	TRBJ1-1	TGTGCCAGCAGCTCCGTTACAGGGAACACTGAAGCTTTCTTT	CASSSVTGNTEAFF
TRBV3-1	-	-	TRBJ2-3	TGTGCCAGCAGCCAAGGAAACTGGTTAACAGATACGCAGTATTTT	CASSQGNWLTDTQYF